These T cell receptor beta chains were read from a single sample in a study of blood T cell repertoires in COVID-19. Sequencing was performed with immunoSEQ multiplex PCR; in TCRdb, only in-frame clones are kept and a portion is missing. The profile shows about 150,000 clones, 91% of them singletons. The specimen was peripheral blood. The origin of the receptors is a man aged 50-60 years with acute or convalescent COVID-19. CDR3s include the opening cysteine and the closing phenylalanine or tryptophan. Fields, in order: CDR3 protein, CDR3 DNA, V gene, D gene, clone size, J gene. A D gene is named only where the DNA matches it firmly. The size entry is marked missing in some rows and otherwise reads once, few, many or a size class.

CASGSQGYGGYTF	TGTGCTAGTGGTTCACAGGGGTATGGTGGCTACACCTTC	TRBV12-5	TRBD1	NA	TRBJ1-2
CASSLGAGNTIYF	TGTGCCAGCAGTTTAGGGGCTGGAAACACCATATATTTT	TRBV6-5	NA	NA	TRBJ1-3
CATSRNRDRQFF	TGTGCCACCAGCAGAAACCGGGACAGGCAGTTCTTC	TRBV15	TRBD1	NA	TRBJ2-1
CASSQVLRQRGRGYTF	TGCGCCAGCAGCCAAGTTCTGAGACAAAGGGGCCGGGGCTACACCTTC	TRBV4-3	NA	NA	TRBJ1-2
CASSGQGGQPQHF	TGTGCCAGCAGCGGCCAGGGGGGCCAGCCCCAGCATTTT	TRBV2	TRBD1	NA	TRBJ1-5
CASSFGRGYTF	TGTGCCAGCAGTTTTGGGCGAGGCTACACCTTC	TRBV28	NA	NA	TRBJ1-2
CAWSFGNSPLHF	TGTGCCTGGAGTTTCGGGAATTCACCCCTCCACTTT	TRBV30	NA	once	TRBJ1-6
CASSSARDIYNEQFF	TGTGCCAGCAGTTCTGCCCGGGACATCTACAATGAGCAGTTCTTC	TRBV5-4	NA	NA	TRBJ2-1
CASSYHRGDNSPLHF	TGTGCCAGCAGTTACCACAGGGGAGATAATTCACCCCTCCACTTT	TRBV27	TRBD1	NA	TRBJ1-6
CASSEGGLNTGELFF	TGTGCCAGCAGCGAAGGGGGCTTGAACACCGGGGAGCTGTTTTTT	TRBV4-2	TRBD1	once	TRBJ2-2
CAISDWTPGGVDTEAFF	TGTGCCATCAGTGACTGGACACCGGGCGGGGTCGACACTGAAGCTTTCTTT	TRBV10-3	NA	NA	TRBJ1-1
CATSDTRGQGALETQYF	TGTGCCACCAGTGATACCCGGGGACAGGGGGCATTGGAGACCCAGTACTTC	TRBV24-1	TRBD1	NA	TRBJ2-5
CASRPGHGGNTIYF	TGTGCCAGCAGGCCGGGACACGGAGGAAACACCATATATTTT	TRBV6-5	NA	NA	TRBJ1-3
CASSLGTSRAGTQYF	TGTGCCAGCAGCCTTGGGACTAGCCGGGCGGGTACGCAGTATTTT	TRBV6-2/TRBV6-3	TRBD2	NA	TRBJ2-3
CASSIYTSEGTDTQYF	TGTGCCAGCAGCATTTACACTAGCGAAGGCACAGATACGCAGTATTTT	TRBV5-8	TRBD2	NA	TRBJ2-3
CASSLGAETGVGYNEQFF	TGTGCCAGCAGCTTAGGAGCTGAGACAGGGGTGGGTTACAATGAGCAGTTCTTC	TRBV13	TRBD1	NA	TRBJ2-1
CASSRYRWASFGTEAFF	TGTGCCAGCAGCCGGTATAGGTGGGCCAGCTTTGGGACTGAAGCTTTCTTT	TRBV3-1/TRBV3-2	NA	NA	TRBJ1-1
CASSVSPDPEGTEAFF	TGTGCCAGCAGCGTCAGTCCGGACCCCGAGGGCACTGAAGCTTTCTTT	TRBV9	NA	NA	TRBJ1-1
CASSIAGSSYEQYF	TGTGCCAGCTCAATAGCGGGAAGCTCCTACGAGCAGTACTTC	TRBV18	TRBD2	NA	TRBJ2-7
CASRASGSGNTEAFF	TGTGCCAGCAGGGCGTCAGGGTCGGGGAACACTGAAGCTTTCTTT	TRBV9	NA	NA	TRBJ1-1
CASTLGEFYEQYF	TGTGCCAGCACCCTTGGGGAGTTCTACGAGCAGTACTTC	TRBV28	NA	once	TRBJ2-7
CASRRAQVDTQYF	TGTGCCAGCAGACGAGCACAGGTAGATACGCAGTATTTT	TRBV6-5	NA	NA	TRBJ2-3
CAISDRSNPGANVLTF	TGTGCCATTTCGGACAGGAGTAATCCTGGGGCCAACGTCCTGACTTTC	TRBV2	TRBD1	NA	TRBJ2-6
CASSGQTLYEQYF	TGTGCCAGCAGCGGACAGACGCTCTACGAGCAGTACTTC	TRBV11-2	NA	once	TRBJ2-7
CASSLKAGGVGEQFF	TGTGCCAGCAGCTTAAAAGCGGGAGGTGTAGGTGAGCAGTTCTTC	TRBV7-2	TRBD2	NA	TRBJ2-1
CASSWQSNNEQFF	TGTGCCAGCAGCTGGCAATCGAACAATGAGCAGTTCTTC	TRBV7-3	NA	once	TRBJ2-1
CASRGEQGHTEAFF	TGTGCCAGCAGAGGGGAGCAGGGGCACACTGAAGCTTTCTTT	TRBV6-5	NA	NA	TRBJ1-1
CASSQVGQSNEKLFF	TGTGCCAGCAGCCAAGTTGGACAGAGTAATGAAAAACTGTTTTTT	TRBV4-2	NA	NA	TRBJ1-4
CASSPGQRKQFF	TGTGCCAGCAGCCCGGGACAGCGGAAGCAGTTCTTC	TRBV28	TRBD1	NA	TRBJ2-1
CASSYSSGRYGYTF	TGTGCCAGCAGTTACTCGTCTGGGAGGTATGGCTACACCTTC	TRBV6-5	NA	NA	TRBJ1-2
CASSPGLAYNEQFF	TGTGCCAGCAGCCCGGGACTAGCGTACAATGAGCAGTTCTTC	TRBV9	TRBD2	NA	TRBJ2-1
CAISTGTGRVEQYF	TGTGCCATCAGTACTGGGACAGGGCGCGTCGAGCAGTACTTC	TRBV10-3	TRBD1	NA	TRBJ2-7
CASSPSAGLGGELFF	TGTGCCAGCAGCCCCAGCGCGGGTCTGGGCGGGGAGCTGTTTTTT	TRBV3-1/TRBV3-2	NA	few	TRBJ2-2
CATGPSGVGTDTQYF	TGTGCCACCGGCCCTAGCGGGGTTGGCACAGATACGCAGTATTTT	TRBV24-1	TRBD2	NA	TRBJ2-3
CASRPNRVGQLICPMNTEAFF	TGTGCAAGTCGCCCAAACCGCGTGGGACAACTCATATGTCCGATGAACACTGAAGCTTTCTTT	TRBV12-2	NA	NA	TRBJ1-1
CAISAGSGSYEQYF	TGTGCCATCAGTGCCGGTAGCGGGAGCTACGAGCAGTACTTC	TRBV10-3	TRBD2	once	TRBJ2-7
CASSDEQGYEQYF	TGTGCCAGCAGTGACGAACAGGGCTACGAGCAGTACTTC	TRBV2	NA	NA	TRBJ2-7
CASSLGLAGGPYEQYF	TGTGCCAGTAGTTTGGGACTAGCGGGAGGGCCCTACGAGCAGTACTTC	TRBV19	TRBD2	NA	TRBJ2-7
CASSLSLGRGGEKLFF	TGTGCCAGCAGTTTATCTTTAGGCAGGGGTGGTGAAAAACTGTTTTTT	TRBV6-5	NA	NA	TRBJ1-4
CAWNRKTDNTGELFF	TGTGCCTGGAATAGAAAGACAGATAACACCGGGGAGCTGTTTTTT	TRBV30	NA	NA	TRBJ2-2
CAISESRWGRDITEAFF	TGTGCCATCAGTGAATCAAGATGGGGGCGCGACATCACTGAAGCTTTCTTT	TRBV10-3	NA	NA	TRBJ1-1
CASSTQQGALSNEQFF	TGCGCCAGCAGCACCCAACAGGGGGCGCTTTCCAATGAGCAGTTCTTC	TRBV5-1	TRBD1	once	TRBJ2-1
CASSIVQGTETQYF	TGTGCCAGTAGTATAGTGCAGGGGACAGAGACCCAGTACTTC	TRBV19	NA	NA	TRBJ2-5
CASSQLDRGRKETQYF	TGCGCCAGCAGCCAGTTGGACAGGGGGCGGAAAGAGACCCAGTACTTC	TRBV4-1	TRBD1	NA	TRBJ2-5
CASSDRGSTGELFF	TGTGCCAGCAGCGACAGGGGCAGCACCGGGGAGCTGTTTTTT	TRBV6-4	TRBD1	NA	TRBJ2-2
CASSLRLAGGQSDTQYF	TGTGCCAGCAGCTTACGACTAGCGGGGGGCCAATCAGATACGCAGTATTTT	TRBV7-8	TRBD2	NA	TRBJ2-3
CASTRGQRSGELFF	TGTGCCAGCACCAGGGGACAGAGGTCCGGGGAGCTGTTTTTT	TRBV7-9	TRBD1	NA	TRBJ2-2
CASSHRAGLAGNEQFF	TGTGCCAGCAGCCACCGCGCGGGACTAGCTGGCAATGAGCAGTTCTTC	TRBV9	TRBD2	NA	TRBJ2-1
CASSRDSDTQYF	TGTGCCAGCAGCCGGGACTCCGATACGCAGTATTTT	TRBV5-4	NA	NA	TRBJ2-3
CASSSPRELDEQFF	TGTGCCAGCAGCTCCCCCCGAGAACTAGACGAGCAGTTCTTC	TRBV7-9	NA	NA	TRBJ2-1